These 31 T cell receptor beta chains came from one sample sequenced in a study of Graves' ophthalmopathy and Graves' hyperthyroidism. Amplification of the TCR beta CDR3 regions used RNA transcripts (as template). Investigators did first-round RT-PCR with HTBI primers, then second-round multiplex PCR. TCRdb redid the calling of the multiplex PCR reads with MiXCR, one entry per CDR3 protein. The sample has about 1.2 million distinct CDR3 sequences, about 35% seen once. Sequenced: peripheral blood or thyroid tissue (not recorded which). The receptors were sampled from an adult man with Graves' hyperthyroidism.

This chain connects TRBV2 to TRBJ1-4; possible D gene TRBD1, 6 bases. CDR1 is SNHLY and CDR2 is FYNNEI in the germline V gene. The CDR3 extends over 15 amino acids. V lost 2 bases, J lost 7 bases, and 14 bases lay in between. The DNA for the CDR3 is TGTGCCAGCAGTGAACGGGGGGGGCGCGGTGAAAAACTGTTTTTT. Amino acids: CASSERGGRGEKLFF.

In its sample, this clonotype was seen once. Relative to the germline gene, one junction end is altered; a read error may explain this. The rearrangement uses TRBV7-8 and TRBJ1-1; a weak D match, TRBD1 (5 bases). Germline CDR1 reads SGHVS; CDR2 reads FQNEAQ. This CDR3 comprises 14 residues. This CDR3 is CASRGNPGNTGAFF. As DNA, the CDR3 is TGTGCCAGCAGAGGGAACCCAGGGAACACTGGAGCTTTCTTT.

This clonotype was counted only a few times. The CDR3 reads CASSLESGQIQETQYF. The CDR3 nucleotides are TGTGCCAGCAGCTTAGAATCTGGGCAGATCCAAGAGACCCAGTACTTC. The V call is TRBV7-2, the J call TRBJ2-5; D not certain. CDR3 length: 16 residues. V shed 1 base and J shed 1 base, with 13 bases lying between them. Germline assignment: CDR1 SGHTA and CDR2 FQGNSA. Using reference TRBV7-2 and TRBJ2-5 for the parts outside the CDR3, the full variable domain is GAGVSQSPSNKVTEKGKDVELRCDPISGHTALYWYRQSLGQGLEFLIYFQGNSAPDKSGLPSDRFSAERTGGSVSTLTIQRTQQEDSAVYLCASSLESGQIQETQYFGPGTRLLVL.

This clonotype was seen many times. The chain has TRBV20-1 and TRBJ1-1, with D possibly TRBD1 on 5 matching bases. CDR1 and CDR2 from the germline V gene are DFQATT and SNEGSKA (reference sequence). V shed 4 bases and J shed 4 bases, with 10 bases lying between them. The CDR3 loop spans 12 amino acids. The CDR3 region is CSAKAGGTEAFF. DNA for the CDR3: TGCAGTGCTAAGGCGGGGGGCACTGAAGCTTTCTTT.

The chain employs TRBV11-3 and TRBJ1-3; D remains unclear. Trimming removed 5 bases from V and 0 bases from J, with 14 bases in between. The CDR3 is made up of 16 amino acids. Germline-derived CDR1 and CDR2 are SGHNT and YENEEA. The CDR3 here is CASSPGAFVSGNTIYF. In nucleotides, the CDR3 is TGTGCCAGCAGCCCGGGAGCCTTCGTCTCTGGAAACACCATATATTTT.

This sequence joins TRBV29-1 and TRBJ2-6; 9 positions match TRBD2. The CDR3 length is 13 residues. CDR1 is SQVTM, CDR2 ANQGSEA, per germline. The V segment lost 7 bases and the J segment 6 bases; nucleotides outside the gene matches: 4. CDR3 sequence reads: CSAEGLAANVLTF. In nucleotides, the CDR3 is TGCAGCGCTGAGGGACTAGCGGCCAACGTCCTGACTTTC.

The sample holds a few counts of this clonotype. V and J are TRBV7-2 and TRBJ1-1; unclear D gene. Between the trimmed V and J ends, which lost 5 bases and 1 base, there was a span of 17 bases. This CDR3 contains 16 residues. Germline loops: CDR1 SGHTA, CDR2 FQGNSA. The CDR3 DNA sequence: TGTGCCAGCAGCCCCCCGGGAATAGCGGGGAACACTGAAGCTTTCTTT. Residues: CASSPPGIAGNTEAFF.

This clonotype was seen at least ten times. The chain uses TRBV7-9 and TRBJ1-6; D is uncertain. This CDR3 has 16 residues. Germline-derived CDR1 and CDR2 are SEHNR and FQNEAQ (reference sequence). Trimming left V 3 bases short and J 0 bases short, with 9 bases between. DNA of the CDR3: TGTGCCAGCAGCTTTGCGGGAAGCTCCTATAATTCACCCCTCCACTTT. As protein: CASSFAGSSYNSPLHF.

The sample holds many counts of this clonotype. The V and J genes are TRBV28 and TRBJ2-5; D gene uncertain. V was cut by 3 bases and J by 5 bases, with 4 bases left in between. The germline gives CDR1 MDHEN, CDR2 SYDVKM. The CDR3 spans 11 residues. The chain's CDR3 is CASSFHETQYF. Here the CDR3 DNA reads TGTGCCAGCAGTTTTCACGAGACCCAGTACTTC.

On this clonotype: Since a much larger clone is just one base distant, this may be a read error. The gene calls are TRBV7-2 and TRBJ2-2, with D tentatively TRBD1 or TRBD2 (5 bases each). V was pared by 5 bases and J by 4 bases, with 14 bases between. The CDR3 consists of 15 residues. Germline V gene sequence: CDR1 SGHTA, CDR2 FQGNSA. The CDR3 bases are TGTGCCAGCAGCCCCAGGCTGGGGGTCACCGGGGAGCTGTTTTTT. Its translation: CASSPRLGVTGELFF.

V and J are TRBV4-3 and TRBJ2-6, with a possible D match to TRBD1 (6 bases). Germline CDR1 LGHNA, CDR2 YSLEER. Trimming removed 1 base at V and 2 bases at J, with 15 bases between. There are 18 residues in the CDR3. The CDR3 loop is CASSQAMAGGAGANVLTF. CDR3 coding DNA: TGCGCCAGCAGCCAAGCAATGGCTGGGGGCGCTGGGGCCAACGTCCTGACTTTC.

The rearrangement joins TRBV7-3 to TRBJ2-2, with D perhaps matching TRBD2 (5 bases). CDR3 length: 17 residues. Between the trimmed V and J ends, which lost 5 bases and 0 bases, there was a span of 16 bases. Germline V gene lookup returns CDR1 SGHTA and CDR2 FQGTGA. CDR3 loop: CASSPLEVVANTGELFF. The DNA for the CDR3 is TGTGCCAGCAGCCCCCTGGAGGTCGTAGCGAACACCGGGGAGCTGTTTTTT.

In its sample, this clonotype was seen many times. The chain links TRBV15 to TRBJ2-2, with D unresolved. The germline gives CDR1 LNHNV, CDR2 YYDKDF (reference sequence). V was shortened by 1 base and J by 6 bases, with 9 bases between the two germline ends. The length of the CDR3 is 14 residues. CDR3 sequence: CATSRADGAGELFF. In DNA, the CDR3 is TGTGCCACCAGCAGAGCAGATGGGGCCGGGGAGCTGTTTTTT.

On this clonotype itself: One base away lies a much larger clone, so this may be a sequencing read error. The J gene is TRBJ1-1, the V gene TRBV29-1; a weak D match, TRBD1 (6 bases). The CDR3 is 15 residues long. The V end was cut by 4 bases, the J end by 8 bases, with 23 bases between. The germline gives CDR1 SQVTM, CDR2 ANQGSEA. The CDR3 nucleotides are TGCAGCGTTGGCATGGTGACAGGTAGGCCGCGGGAAGCTTTCTTT. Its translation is CSVGMVTGRPREAFF.

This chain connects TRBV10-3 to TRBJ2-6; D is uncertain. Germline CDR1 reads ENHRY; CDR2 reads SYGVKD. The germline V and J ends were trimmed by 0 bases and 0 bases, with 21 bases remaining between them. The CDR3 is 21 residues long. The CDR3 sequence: CAISESVFGRPHHSGANVLTF. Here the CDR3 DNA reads TGTGCCATCAGTGAGTCCGTTTTCGGCAGGCCCCACCACTCTGGGGCCAACGTCCTGACTTTC.

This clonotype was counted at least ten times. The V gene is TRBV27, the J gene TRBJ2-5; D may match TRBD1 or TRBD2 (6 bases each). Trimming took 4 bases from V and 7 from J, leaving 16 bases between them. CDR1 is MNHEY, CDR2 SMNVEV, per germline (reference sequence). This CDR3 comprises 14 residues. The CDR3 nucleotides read TGTGCCAGCAGTTCTGCGGGACAACCGGGGACCCAGTACTTC. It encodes CASSSAGQPGTQYF.

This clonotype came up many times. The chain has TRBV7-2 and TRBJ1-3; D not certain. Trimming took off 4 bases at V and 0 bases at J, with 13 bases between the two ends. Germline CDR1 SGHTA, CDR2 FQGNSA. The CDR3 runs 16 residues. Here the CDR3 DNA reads TGTGCCAGCAGCTCACTGAGGGAAATCTCTGGAAACACCATATATTTT. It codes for CASSSLREISGNTIYF. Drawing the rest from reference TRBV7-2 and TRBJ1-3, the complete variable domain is GAGVSQSPSNKVTEKGKDVELRCDPISGHTALYWYRQSLGQGLEFLIYFQGNSAPDKSGLPSDRFSAERTGGSVSTLTIQRTQQEDSAVYLCASSSLREISGNTIYFGEGSWLTVV.

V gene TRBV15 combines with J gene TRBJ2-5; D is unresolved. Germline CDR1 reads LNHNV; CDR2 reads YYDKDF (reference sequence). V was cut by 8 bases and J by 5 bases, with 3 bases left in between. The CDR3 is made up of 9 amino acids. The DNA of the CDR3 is TGTGCCACCCGCGAGACCCAGTACTTC. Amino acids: CATRETQYF.

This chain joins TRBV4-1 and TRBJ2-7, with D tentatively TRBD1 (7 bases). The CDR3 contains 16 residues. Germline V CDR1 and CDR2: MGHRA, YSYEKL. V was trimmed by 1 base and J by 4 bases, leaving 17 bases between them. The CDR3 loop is CASSQVWRGQRYEQYF. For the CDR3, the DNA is TGCGCCAGCAGCCAAGTCTGGAGGGGGCAGAGGTACGAGCAGTACTTC.

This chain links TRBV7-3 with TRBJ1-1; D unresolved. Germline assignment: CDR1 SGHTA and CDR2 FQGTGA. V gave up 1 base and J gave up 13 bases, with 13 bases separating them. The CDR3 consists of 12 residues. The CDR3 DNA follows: TGTGCCAGCAGCTTAAATGAAGGTTCTGTTTTCTTT. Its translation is CASSLNEGSVFF.

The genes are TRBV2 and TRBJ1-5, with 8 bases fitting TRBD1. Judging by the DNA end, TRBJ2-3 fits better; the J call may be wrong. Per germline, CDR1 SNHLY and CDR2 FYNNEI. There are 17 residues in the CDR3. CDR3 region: CASKETGARGWTDTQYF. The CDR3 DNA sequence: TGTGCCAGCAAGGAGACAGGGGCTAGGGGTTGGACAGATACGCAGTATTTT.

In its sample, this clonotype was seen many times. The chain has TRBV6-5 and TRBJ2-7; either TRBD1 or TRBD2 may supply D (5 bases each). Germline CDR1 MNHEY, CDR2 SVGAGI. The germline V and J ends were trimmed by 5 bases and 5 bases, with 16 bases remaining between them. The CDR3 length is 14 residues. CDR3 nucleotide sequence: TGTGCCAGCAGTGGGACCCTAAGTGTCCACGAGCAGTACTTC. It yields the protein CASSGTLSVHEQYF.

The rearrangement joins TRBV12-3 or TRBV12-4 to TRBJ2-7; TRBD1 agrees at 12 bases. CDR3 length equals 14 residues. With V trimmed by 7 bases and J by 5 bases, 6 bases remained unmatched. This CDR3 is CASNLGQGAHEQYF. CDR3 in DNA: TGTGCCAGCAATTTGGGACAGGGGGCGCACGAGCAGTACTTC.

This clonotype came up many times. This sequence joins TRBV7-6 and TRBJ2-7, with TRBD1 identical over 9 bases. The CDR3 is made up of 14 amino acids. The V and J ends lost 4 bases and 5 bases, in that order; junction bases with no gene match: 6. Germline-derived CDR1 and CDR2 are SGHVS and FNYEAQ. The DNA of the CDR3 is TGTGCCAGCAGCTCCGGACAGGGGTTGGACGAGCAGTACTTC. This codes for CASSSGQGLDEQYF.

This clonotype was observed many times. The CDR3, as DNA: TGTGCCACCAGCAACCCGGGGGAAAGTTCTCTGAACACTGAAGCTTTCTTT. This encodes CATSNPGESSLNTEAFF. This chain links TRBV15 with TRBJ1-1; a possible D gene is TRBD1 (5 bases). With 4 bases removed from V and 0 bases from J, the gap between germline ends came to 18 bases. The germline V gene has CDR1 LNHNV and CDR2 YYDKDF (reference sequence). The CDR3 covers 17 residues. Complete variable domain (other parts from reference TRBV15 and TRBJ1-1): DAMVIQNPRYQVTQFGKPVTLSCSQTLNHNVMYWYQQKSSQAPKLLFHYYDKDFNNEADTPDNFQSRRPNTSFCFLDIRSPGLGDTAMYLCATSNPGESSLNTEAFFGQGTRLTVV.

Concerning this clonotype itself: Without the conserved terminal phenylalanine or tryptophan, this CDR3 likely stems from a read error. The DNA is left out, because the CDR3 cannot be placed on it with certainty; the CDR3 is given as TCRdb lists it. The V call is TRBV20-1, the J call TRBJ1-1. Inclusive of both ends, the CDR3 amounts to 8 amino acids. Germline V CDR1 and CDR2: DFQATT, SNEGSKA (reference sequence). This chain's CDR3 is CSAREWSQ.

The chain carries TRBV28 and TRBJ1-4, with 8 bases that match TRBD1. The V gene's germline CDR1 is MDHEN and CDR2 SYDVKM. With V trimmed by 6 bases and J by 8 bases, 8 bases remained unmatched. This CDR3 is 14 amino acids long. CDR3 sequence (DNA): TGTGCCAGCAGCCAACAGGGGGTGAGAGAAAAACTGTTTTTT. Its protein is CASSQQGVREKLFF. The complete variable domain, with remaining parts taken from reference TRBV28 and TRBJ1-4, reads DVKVTQSSRYLVKRTGEKVFLECVQDMDHENMFWYRQDPGLGLRLIYFSYDVKMKEKGDIPEGYSVSREKKERFSLILESASTNQTSMYLCASSQQGVREKLFFGSGTQLSVL.

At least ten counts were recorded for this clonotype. The CDR3 region has the DNA TGCGCCAGCAGCTTGCGGGGGGCCGGTGATGAAAAACTGTTTTTT. It encodes CASSLRGAGDEKLFF. The rearrangement joins TRBV5-1 to TRBJ1-4, with D perhaps TRBD1 (6 bases). This CDR3 is built from 15 residues. The V and J ends lost 1 base and 6 bases respectively, with 13 bases between them. The germline V gene has CDR1 SGHRS and CDR2 YFSETQ.

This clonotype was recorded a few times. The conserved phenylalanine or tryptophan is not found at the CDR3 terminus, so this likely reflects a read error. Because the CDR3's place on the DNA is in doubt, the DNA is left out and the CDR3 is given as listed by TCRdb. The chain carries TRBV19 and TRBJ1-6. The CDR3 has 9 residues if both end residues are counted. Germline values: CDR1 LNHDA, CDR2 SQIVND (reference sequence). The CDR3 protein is CASSTPTPR.

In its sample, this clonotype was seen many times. The CDR3 nucleotides read TGCAGTGCTAGCATCGGGGGTTCCTACGAGCAGTACTTC. Its protein is CSASIGGSYEQYF. The J gene is TRBJ2-7, the V gene TRBV20-1, with D maybe TRBD2 (6 bases). The V and J ends lost 3 bases and 1 base respectively, with 10 bases between them. Germline V CDR1 and CDR2: DFQATT, SNEGSKA (reference sequence). The CDR3 loop spans 13 amino acids.

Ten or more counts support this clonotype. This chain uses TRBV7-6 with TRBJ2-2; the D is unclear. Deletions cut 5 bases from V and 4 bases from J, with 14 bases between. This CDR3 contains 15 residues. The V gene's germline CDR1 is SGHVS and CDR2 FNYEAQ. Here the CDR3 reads CASSATATSTGELFF. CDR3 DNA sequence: TGTGCCAGCAGCGCGACCGCAACCAGCACCGGGGAGCTGTTTTTT.